The 9 T cell receptor beta chains in this list originate from one sample, sequenced in a study of T cell clonality in common variable immunodeficiency. Study outcomes and limitations: Reportedly, TCR beta sequences from common variable immunodeficiency showed fewer deletions and N-nucleotide insertions.

For these TCRs, the target antigens are not known. Libraries were prepared by immunoSEQ multiplex PCR; TCRdb keeps only in-frame clonotypes and omits some of them. There are about 12,000 clones in the sample, none observed a single time. Sequencing was done on a sample of peripheral blood mononuclear cells. All receptors derive from a human donor with common variable immunodeficiency.

Concerning this clone itself: The CDR3 extends 3 residues past the end of the read, so its final part is completed from the germline J gene. The J gene is TRBJ2-3, the V gene TRBV5-1; perhaps TRBD1 as D (6 bases). The V end was cut by 7 bases, the J end by 4 bases, with 22 bases between. The CDR3 covers 16 residues. Germline values: CDR1 SGHRS, CDR2 YFSETQ. The chain's CDR3 is CASSPWSRGDSDTQYF. Partial CDR3 DNA: TGCGCCAGCTCACCCTGGAGCAGGGGTGATTCAGATACG.

Remarks on this clone: Sequencing ends 3 residues short of the CDR3 end; the germline J gene provides the rest. J is TRBJ1-2 and V is TRBV7-9; D gene ambiguous. Germline CDR1 and CDR2: SEHNR and FQNEAQ (reference sequence). CDR3 length: 13 residues. Trimming stripped 6 bases from V and 3 bases from J, with 11 bases between. The CDR3 reads CASRAGEYYGYTF. The DNA read from the CDR3 is TGTGCCAGCAGGGCCGGGGAGTACTATGGC.

The table lists this clone with a few counts. The read is 3 residues too short to cover the CDR3 end, so that end is filled in from the germline J gene. The chain combines TRBV7-6 with TRBJ2-3, with TRBD1 identical over 8 bases. The germline V gene has CDR1 SGHVS and CDR2 FNYEAQ. The trim removed 1 base at V and 2 bases at J, leaving 5 bases unmatched. This CDR3 region has 16 residues. The covered CDR3 bases are TGTGCCAGCAGCTTAGTGAACAGGGGGAACACAGATACG. Residues: CASSLVNRGNTDT. The whole CDR3 protein reads CASSLVNRGNTDTQYF.

This clone turned up a few times. The missing CDR3 end, 3 residues past where the read stops, is filled in from the germline J gene. The gene calls are TRBV18 and TRBJ1-1; TRBD1 is a possible D gene (5 bases). The CDR3 has 16 residues. Germline CDR1 KGHSH, CDR2 LQKENI. Deletions cut 4 bases from V and 3 bases from J, with 18 bases between. The part of the CDR3 DNA that was read is TGTGCCAGCTCACTGACCTCGGGACTGTCCGACACTGAA. Translating it yields CASSLTSGLSDTE. From start to end, the CDR3 is CASSLTSGLSDTEAFF.

This clone was observed a few times. Incomplete CDR3 DNA: TGTGCCACAAATAGGGCTAACTATGGC. Translation gives CATNRANYG. The full CDR3 protein reads CATNRANYGYTF. The V gene is TRBV19, the J gene TRBJ1-2; D unresolved. The read ends 3 residues early relative to the CDR3; the germline J gene fills the gap. V dropped 10 bases and J dropped 0 bases, with 9 bases sitting between them. From germline, CDR1 is LNHDA and CDR2 SQIVND (reference sequence). CDR3 size: 12 residues. The variable domain in full, with the rest retrieved from reference TRBV19 and TRBJ1-2, is DGGITQSPKYLFRKEGQNVTLSCEQNLNHDAMYWYRQDPGQGLRLIYYSQIVNDFQKGDIAEGYSVSREKKESFPLTVTSAQKNPTAFYLCATNRANYGYTFGSGTRLTVV.

This clone was picked up a small number of times. The sequenced CDR3 bases are TGTGCCAGCAGCATAATCTCCTACGAG. This codes for CASSIISYE. The whole CDR3 protein is CASSIISYEQYF. The J gene is TRBJ2-7, the V gene TRBV7-2; D ambiguous. The read terminates 3 residues ahead of where the CDR3 ends, so the germline J gene completes it. Trimming removed 5 bases at V and 0 bases at J, with 5 bases between. The germline V gene has CDR1 SGHTA and CDR2 FQGNSA. This CDR3 has 12 residues.

This clone has only a few counts. The sequenced fragment ends 3 residues before the CDR3 boundary, so the rest is inferred from the germline J gene. The chain has TRBV30 and TRBJ2-7; 10 bases are shared with TRBD1. Germline V gene sequence: CDR1 GTSNPN, CDR2 SVGIG (reference sequence). J lost 4 bases, V lost 4 bases, and 10 bases had no gene match. This CDR3 has 15 amino acids. The DNA read from the CDR3 is TGTGCCTGGACTTGGTCCGGGACAGGGGTGTACGAG. Encoded protein: CAWTWSGTGVYE. From start to end, the CDR3 is CAWTWSGTGVYEQYF.

This clone came up a few times. The read ends 3 residues early relative to the CDR3; the germline J gene fills the gap. The chain employs TRBV7-8 and TRBJ2-7; D unclear. V was trimmed by 5 bases and J by 0 bases, leaving 11 bases between them. The germline CDR1 and CDR2 sequences are SGHVS and FQNEAQ. This CDR3 region has 14 residues. The sequenced CDR3 bases are TGTGCCAGCAGCCGAATTCAAGGCTCCTACGAG. This gives the protein CASSRIQGSYE. The full-length CDR3 reads as CASSRIQGSYEQYF.

By share, this clone counts as medium-sized. The read terminates 3 residues ahead of where the CDR3 ends, so the germline J gene completes it. The V and J genes are TRBV20-1 and TRBJ2-3, with D possibly TRBD2 on 6 matching bases. Germline CDR1 DFQATT, CDR2 SNEGSKA (reference sequence). The CDR3 is 14 amino acids. Trimming stripped 3 bases from V and 1 base from J, with 11 bases between. CDR3 sequence: CSASDTGGTDTQYF. The sequenced part of the CDR3 DNA is TGCAGTGCTAGTGATACGGGGGGCACAGATACG.